This TCR beta chain was recovered during a study of OX40 agonist ivuxolimab in advanced cancers. The method was immunoSEQ multiplex PCR; TCRdb's version includes in-frame clones alone and lacks a portion of them. The table lists fewer than 80,000 clones, 80% to 90% of them singletons. Remarks on this clone: The target antigen is unknown.

Study-wide points: At 0.1 to 3.0 mg/kg and by week 6, CD4+ and CD8+ T cells in the blood had expanded clonally. People who partly responded at 0.1-3.0 mg/kg had some of the least clonal expansion seen.

The V gene end was trimmed by 2 bases and the J gene end by 4 bases; junction bases not matched to a gene: 3. The CDR3 sequence is 15 residues long. CDR1 SGDLS and CDR2 YYNGEE come from the germline V gene. The chain combines TRBV9 with TRBJ1-2, with TRBD1 matching over 12 bases. The sequence derives from an adult with an advanced solid tumor such as melanoma, head and neck, liver or kidney cancer. This specimen was CD4+ or CD8+ T cells sorted from blood, taken in a trial of the OX40 agonist ivuxolimab. This chain's CDR3 is CASSVGTGGLYGYTF. The CDR3 nucleotides read TGTGCCAGCAGCGTTGGGACAGGGGGCCTCTATGGCTACACCTTC.